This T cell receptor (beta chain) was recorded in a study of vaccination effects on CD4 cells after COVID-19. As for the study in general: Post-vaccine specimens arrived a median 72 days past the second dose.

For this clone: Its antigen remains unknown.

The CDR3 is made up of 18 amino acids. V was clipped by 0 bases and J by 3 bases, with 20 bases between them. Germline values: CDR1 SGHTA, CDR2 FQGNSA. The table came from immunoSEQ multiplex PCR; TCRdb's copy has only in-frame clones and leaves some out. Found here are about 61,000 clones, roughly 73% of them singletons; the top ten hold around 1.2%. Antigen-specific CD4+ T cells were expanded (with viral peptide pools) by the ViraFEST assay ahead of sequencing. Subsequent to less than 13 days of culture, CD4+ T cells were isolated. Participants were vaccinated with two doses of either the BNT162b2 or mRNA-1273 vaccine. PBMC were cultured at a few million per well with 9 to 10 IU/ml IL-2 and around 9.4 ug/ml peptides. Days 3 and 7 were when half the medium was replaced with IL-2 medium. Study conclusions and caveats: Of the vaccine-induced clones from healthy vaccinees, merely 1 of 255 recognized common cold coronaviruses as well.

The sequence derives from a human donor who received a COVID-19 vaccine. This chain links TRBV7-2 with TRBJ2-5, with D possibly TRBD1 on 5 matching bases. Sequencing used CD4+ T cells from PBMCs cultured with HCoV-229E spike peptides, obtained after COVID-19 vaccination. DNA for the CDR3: TGTGCCAGCAGCTTAGCGCTAAAGGCAGGGCTGTTTGAAGAGACCCAGTACTTC. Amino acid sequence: CASSLALKAGLFEETQYF.